These 22 T cell receptor beta chains originate from one sample sequenced in a study of T cell responses to AZD1222 COVID-19 vaccine. Only in-frame clones appear in the TCRdb table, and some are missing; sequencing was by immunoSEQ multiplex PCR. This table has around 140,000 clones, under 90% appearing once. The sequenced sample was peripheral blood, obtained on day 0 of AZD1222 vaccination. These receptors were obtained from an adult in good health.

V gene TRBV4-1 combines with J gene TRBJ1-3, with TRBD1 matching over 7 bases. This CDR3 comprises 16 residues. The germline gives CDR1 MGHRA, CDR2 YSYEKL. V was clipped by 3 bases and J by 1 base; unmatched bases: 6. In DNA, the CDR3 is TGCGCCAGCAGCCACCTCCAGGGGGAATCTGGAAACACCATATATTTT. The encoded protein is CASSHLQGESGNTIYF.

The gene calls are TRBV5-1 and TRBJ2-3; the D is unclear. V shed 0 bases and J shed 1 base, with 9 bases lying between them. CDR1 is SGHRS, CDR2 YFSETQ, per germline. This CDR3 spans 15 amino acids. The CDR3 DNA reads TGCGCCAGCAGCTTGGACAGTACAGGCACAGATACGCAGTATTTT. It is translated as CASSLDSTGTDTQYF.

The gene calls are TRBV15 and TRBJ2-1; no clear D. Trimming removed 7 bases from V and 0 bases from J, with 16 bases in between. Per the germline V gene, CDR1 is LNHNV and CDR2 is YYDKDF (reference sequence). This CDR3 has 16 amino acids. The CDR3 DNA is TGTGCCACCACCCCAAGGTGGGGTAGCTCCTACAATGAGCAGTTCTTC. It specifies CATTPRWGSSYNEQFF.

V gene TRBV2 combines with J gene TRBJ1-5; D remains ambiguous. V lost 4 bases and J 3 bases, leaving 10 bases between the germline ends. The CDR3 is 14 residues long. Germline loops: CDR1 SNHLY, CDR2 FYNNEI. The DNA of the CDR3 is TGTGCCAGCAGTGTATACCAGTTCAATCAGCCCCAGCATTTT. Translating it yields CASSVYQFNQPQHF.

This clone has just one count. The chain couples TRBV6-2 or TRBV6-3 to TRBJ1-2; 7 nucleotides line up with TRBD1. This CDR3 is 19 amino acids long. V shed 2 bases, J shed 4 bases, and the junction held 19 bases outside the gene matches. CDR1 and CDR2 from the germline V gene are MNHEY and SVGEGT. The CDR3 region has the DNA TGTGCCAGCAGTTACGGTGGACCGGGGACAGAGAGGAGGAGCTATGGCTACACCTTC. The encoded protein is CASSYGGPGTERRSYGYTF.

This rearrangement joins TRBV4-3 to TRBJ1-2; D is undetermined. CDR1 and CDR2 from the germline V gene are LGHNA and YSLEER. CDR3 length: 16 residues. Between the trimmed V and J ends, which lost 4 bases and 0 bases, there was a span of 15 bases. CDR3: CASSPAVSLTNYGYTF. For the CDR3, the DNA is TGCGCCAGCAGCCCAGCTGTCTCGCTTACTAACTATGGCTACACCTTC.

This chain links TRBV4-1 with TRBJ2-7, with 7 bases lining up with TRBD1. With 5 bases clipped from V and 0 bases from J, the junction kept 19 bases outside the gene matches. Germline lookup yields CDR1 MGHRA and CDR2 YSYEKL. The CDR3 consists of 19 residues. CDR3 nucleotides: TGCGCCAGCAGCTTCACGCCTTCAGACAGGGTCGGGGCCTCCTACGAGCAGTACTTC. Translation gives CASSFTPSDRVGASYEQYF.

The chain combines TRBV18 with TRBJ1-4; D call uncertain. The CDR3 has 15 residues. V shed 2 bases and J shed 11 bases, with 18 bases lying between them. The germline V gene has CDR1 KGHSH and CDR2 LQKENI. DNA for the CDR3: TGTGCCAGCTCACCAGATATTAACGCGAGGCGGAAACTGTTTTTT. It specifies CASSPDINARRKLFF. The full variable domain, its missing parts supplied by reference TRBV18 and TRBJ1-4, is NAGVMQNPRHLVRRRGQEARLRCSPMKGHSHVYWYRQLPEEGLKFMVYLQKENIIDESGMPKERFSAEFPKEGPSILRIQQVVRGDSAAYFCASSPDINARRKLFFGSGTQLSVL.

The rearrangement links TRBV5-1 to TRBJ2-5, with 12 positions matching TRBD2. J lost 2 bases, V lost 2 bases, and 1 base had no gene match. This CDR3 region has 15 residues. CDR1 is SGHRS and CDR2 is YFSETQ in the germline V gene. CDR3: CASSLLAGGQETQYF. For the CDR3, the DNA is TGCGCCAGCAGCTTACTAGCGGGGGGTCAAGAGACCCAGTACTTC.

The J gene is TRBJ2-1, the V gene TRBV7-9; 9 bases line up with TRBD1. CDR3 length: 17 residues. V dropped 5 bases and J dropped 4; count of bases not matched to a gene: 12. Germline CDR1 reads SEHNR; CDR2 reads FQNEAQ (reference sequence). The DNA of the CDR3 is TGTGCCAGCAGCCCGGACAGGGGACAATCCTTATACAATGAGCAGTTCTTC. Translation: CASSPDRGQSLYNEQFF.

This sequence joins TRBV4-3 and TRBJ1-5; 9 bases match TRBD1. V lost 0 bases, J lost 4 bases, and 7 bases stayed unmatched. Germline V lookup: CDR1 LGHNA, CDR2 YSLEER. This CDR3 is built from 17 residues. CDR3 loop: CASSQDWGQGLNQPQHF. The DNA of the CDR3 is TGCGCCAGCAGCCAAGATTGGGGACAGGGATTAAATCAGCCCCAGCATTTT.

The V call is TRBV19, the J call TRBJ2-7; D is ambiguous. The CDR3 covers 12 residues. Germline V lookup: CDR1 LNHDA, CDR2 SQIVND (reference sequence). Trimming cost V 8 bases and J 3 bases, with 11 bases left between them. The chain's CDR3 is CASSGVLYEQYF. The CDR3 bases are TGTGCCAGTTCTGGGGTCCTCTACGAGCAGTACTTC.

This clone appeared a single time. The chain carries TRBV10-2 and TRBJ1-1; D gene unclear. Germline-derived CDR1 and CDR2 are WSHSY and SAAADI. The CDR3 is 12 amino acids. V was shortened by 9 bases and J by 0 bases, with 8 bases between the two germline ends. The CDR3 region is CASWSLNTEAFF. The CDR3 DNA is TGCGCCAGTTGGTCTCTGAACACTGAAGCTTTCTTT.

The chain has TRBV5-1 and TRBJ2-1; 8 bases fit TRBD1. The CDR3 covers 13 residues. In germline, CDR1 is SGHRS, CDR2 YFSETQ. V was clipped by 4 bases and J by 8 bases; unmatched bases: 5. CDR3 in DNA: TGCGCCAGCAGCGCGGGGACAGGTCATGAGCAGTTCTTC. Translating gives CASSAGTGHEQFF.

This chain uses TRBV27 with TRBJ1-1; no reliable D call. V was pared by 3 bases and J by 4 bases, with 12 bases between. CDR1 and CDR2 (germline): MNHEY, SMNVEV (reference sequence). CDR3 length equals 14 residues. The CDR3 coding sequence is TGTGCCAGCAGTTTTTCTGAGTCGGCCACTGAAGCTTTCTTT. Protein: CASSFSESATEAFF.

This clone occurred a few times. The J gene is TRBJ1-2, the V gene TRBV28; 8 nucleotides align to TRBD1. CDR1 is MDHEN and CDR2 is SYDVKM in the germline V gene. V lost 4 bases, J lost 6 bases, and 13 bases stayed unmatched. The CDR3 spans 16 residues. CDR3 DNA: TGTGCCAGCAGTTATTGGCGTGGACAGGGCTTGGATGGCTACACCTTC. Amino acid sequence: CASSYWRGQGLDGYTF.

This clone has just a few counts. The chain combines TRBV6-2 or TRBV6-3 with TRBJ1-5; 7 bases agree with TRBD1. The CDR3 loop spans 15 amino acids. Germline values: CDR1 MNHEY, CDR2 SVGEGT. V gave up 0 bases and J gave up 7 bases; unmatched junction bases: 6. CDR3 region: CASSYSTGFRQPQHF. The CDR3 DNA sequence: TGTGCCAGCAGTTACTCGACAGGGTTTAGGCAGCCCCAGCATTTT.

This chain connects TRBV6-6 to TRBJ2-7; no clear D. The CDR3 totals 12 residues. V was clipped by 5 bases and J by 0 bases, with 5 bases between them. Germline V gene sequence: CDR1 MNHNY, CDR2 SVGAGI (reference sequence). CDR3 protein: CASSLISYEQYF. The CDR3 region has the DNA TGTGCCAGCAGTCTCATCTCCTACGAGCAGTACTTC.

This chain joins TRBV6-6 and TRBJ2-1; a weak D match, TRBD1 (5 bases). Germline V gene sequence: CDR1 MNHNY, CDR2 SVGAGI (reference sequence). Trimming cost V 2 bases and J 7 bases, with 15 bases left between them. There are 15 residues in the CDR3. CDR3 DNA sequence: TGTGCCAGCAGTTACAGGGCAGGGAATAGGAATGAGCAGTTCTTC. It yields the protein CASSYRAGNRNEQFF.

This chain links TRBV15 with TRBJ2-1; TRBD2 aligns across 11 bases. V was clipped by 3 bases and J by 6 bases; unmatched bases: 4. The CDR3 spans 15 residues. In germline, CDR1 is LNHNV, CDR2 YYDKDF (reference sequence). CDR3 DNA: TGTGCCACCAGCAGGGGGGGGACTAGCGGCAATGAGCAGTTCTTC. Its translation: CATSRGGTSGNEQFF.

This chain uses TRBV27 with TRBJ2-1; TRBD2 is a possible D gene (6 bases). The CDR3 extends over 14 amino acids. V was trimmed by 5 bases and J by 7 bases, leaving 15 bases between them. CDR1 and CDR2 (germline): MNHEY, SMNVEV (reference sequence). The DNA of the CDR3 is TGTGCCAGCAGTATTGGGGCGGCGGGGAATGAGCAGTTCTTC. Translation gives CASSIGAAGNEQFF.

The V call is TRBV18, the J call TRBJ1-2; maybe TRBD1 (5 bases). CDR3 length: 13 residues. The ends were cut back, 3 bases at V and 3 bases at J, with 8 bases in the middle. CDR1 is KGHSH and CDR2 is LQKENI in the germline V gene. The CDR3 spells CASSPGGDYGYTF. CDR3 nucleotide sequence: TGTGCCAGCTCACCGGGGGGGGACTATGGCTACACCTTC.